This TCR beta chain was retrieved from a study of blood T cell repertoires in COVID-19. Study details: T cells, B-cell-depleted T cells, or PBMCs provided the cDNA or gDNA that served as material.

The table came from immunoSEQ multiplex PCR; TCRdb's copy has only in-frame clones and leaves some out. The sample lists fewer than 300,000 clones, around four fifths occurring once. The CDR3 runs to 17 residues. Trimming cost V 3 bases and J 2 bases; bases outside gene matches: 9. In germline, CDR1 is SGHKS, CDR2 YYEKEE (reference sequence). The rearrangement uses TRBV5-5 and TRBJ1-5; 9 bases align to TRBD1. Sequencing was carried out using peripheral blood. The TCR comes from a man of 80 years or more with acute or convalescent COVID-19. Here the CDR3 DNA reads TGTGCCAGCAGCTCCTCTCCGGGACAGGGTGGCAATCAGCCCCAGCATTTT. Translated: CASSSSPGQGGNQPQHF.